This paragraph covers one T cell receptor beta chain sequence. The sample is PBMC spiked with counted cells of clone KT2. The source of the sample is a study of quantifying T cell responses using KT2 cells. As for the study in general: RNA was reverse transcribed with TCR alpha and beta constant-region primers. The T4 ligation step was estimated to exceed 8% efficiency under optimum conditions.

The cDNA 3' end received a ligated oligonucleotide with a UMI. First-round PCR used about 4 cycles and beta primers RC1.1 and RC1.2 covering TRBC1 and TRBC2. TCRdb called the UMI-ligation and nested PCR reads again in MiXCR, with one record for every CDR3 protein. Of 60,000 or so distinct CDR3 sequences listed, roughly 12% were seen once; the top ten hold roughly 9.9%. The V segment lost 0 bases and the J segment 5 bases; nucleotides outside the gene matches: 9. This CDR3 contains 17 residues. CDR1 is LGHNA and CDR2 is YSLEER in the germline V gene. This rearrangement joins TRBV4-3 to TRBJ2-3; 9 bases map to TRBD2. Sample: PBMCs spiked with cells of the T cell clone KT2. The TCR sequence derives from a human donor. CDR3 sequence: CASSQEERTSVIDTQYF. The CDR3 region has the DNA TGCGCCAGCAGCCAAGAGGAAAGGACTAGCGTGATAGATACGCAGTATTTT.